The 6 T cell receptor beta chains below all came from one sample that was sequenced in a study of tumor and adjacent non-tumor tissue in lung cancer. RNA was extracted from bulk tissue without any cell sorting. The library came from three nested PCR rounds adapted from ARM-PCR protocols. Each CDR3 protein gets one entry after TCRdb re-called the multiplex PCR reads with MiXCR. The data show under 100,000 distinct CDR3 sequences, approximately 57% seen once. Input material: lung tumor tissue. The receptors were sampled from a man aged 70 or older with non-small cell lung cancer.

As for this clonotype: A much larger clonotype is one base distant, so this may be a read error. V is TRBV28 and J is TRBJ1-2; no definite D call. This CDR3 is 12 amino acids long. Germline values: CDR1 MDHEN, CDR2 SYDVKM. The germline V and J ends were trimmed by 4 bases and 8 bases, with 11 bases remaining between them. The CDR3 coding sequence is TGTGCCAGCAGTTCCAGGAGGCCGGGCTACACCTTC. Protein sequence: CASSSRRPGYTF.

Comment on this clonotype: The junction departs from the called germline gene at one end, perhaps through a read error. The chain combines TRBV6-6 with TRBJ2-2, with D perhaps TRBD1 or TRBD2 (5 bases each). Germline loops: CDR1 MNHNY, CDR2 SVGAGI (reference sequence). CDR3 size: 13 residues. The chain's CDR3 is CASRRQNTWELVF. The CDR3 DNA sequence: TGTGCCAGCAGGCGACAGAACACCTGGGAGCTGGTTTTT.

Remarks on this clonotype: Mismatch with germline at one junction end may stem from a read error. The V and J genes are TRBV14 and TRBJ1-1, with 7 bases that match TRBD1. CDR1 and CDR2 (germline): SGHDN, FVKESK. The CDR3 runs to 17 residues. CDR3 protein: CASSLNRTGSKNTEASF. CDR3 nucleotide sequence: TGTGCCAGCAGCCTGAATCGGACAGGTAGTAAGAACACTGAAGCTTCCTTT.

With regard to this clonotype: One end of the junction is discordant with germline, which a read error may explain. The chain links TRBV11-1 to TRBJ2-6, with a weak D call TRBD1 (6 bases). The CDR3 consists of 15 residues. Per the germline V gene, CDR1 is SGHAT and CDR2 is FQDESV (reference sequence). CDR3: CAGCLRGTGANILTF. The CDR3 bases are TGTGCCGGCTGCCTTAGGGGGACCGGGGCCAACATCCTGACCTTC.

Comment on this clonotype: Possible read error: a much larger clone is one base away. CDR3 sequence reads: CASSERVGSSLHF. The CDR3 nucleotides read TGTGCCAGCAGTGAGAGGGTAGGATCATCCCTCCACTTT. The chain employs TRBV25-1 and TRBJ1-6; D call uncertain. The germline V gene encodes CDR1 MGHDK and CDR2 SYGVNS. The V end was cut by 3 bases, the J end by 14 bases, with 14 bases between. The CDR3 length is 13 residues.

V gene TRBV2 combines with J gene TRBJ2-3, with D unresolved. Trimming stripped 2 bases from V and 3 bases from J, with 0 bases between. This CDR3 region has 11 residues. CDR1 SNHLY and CDR2 FYNNEI come from the germline V gene. CDR3 bases: TGTGCCAGCAGTGAAACAGATACGCAGTATTTT. Translation gives CASSETDTQYF.